This is a list of T cell receptor beta chains from one sample in a study of OX40 agonist ivuxolimab in advanced cancers. Produced via immunoSEQ multiplex PCR; TCRdb's table is partial and in-frame only. There are just under 100,000 clones in the sample; approximately 94% occur only once, and around 0.17% lies in the top ten. The starting material was CD4+ or CD8+ T cells sorted from blood, obtained in a trial of the OX40 agonist ivuxolimab. All receptors come from an adult with an advanced solid tumor such as melanoma, head and neck, liver or kidney cancer. The CDR3 runs from the conserved cysteine through the conserved F or W.

TRBJ1-1 | TRBV15 | CATSRYTNTEAFF
TRBJ2-1 | TRBV30 | CAGRGGGSRNEQFF
TRBJ1-1 | TRBV6-5 | CASGDRVTTEAFF
TRBJ1-4 | TRBV5-1 | CASSLVDGTESEKLFF
TRBJ2-7 | TRBV2 | CASVQFRQWMSYEQYF
TRBJ2-3 | TRBV21-1 | CASSKAYSGNSPDTQYF
TRBJ2-5 | TRBV4-2 | CASSQEGARQETQYF
TRBJ2-5 | TRBV19 | CASSTTGTSGRETQYF
TRBJ2-3 | TRBV19 | CASSLSGLPTDTQYF
TRBJ2-1 | TRBV5-1 | CASSPSGGAGDEQFF